This T cell receptor (beta chain) was captured in a study of blood T cell repertoires in COVID-19. Looking at the study overall: Sites across the United States, Italy and Spain contributed samples from acute and convalescent COVID-19. Sample material is recorded as cDNA or gDNA derived from T cells, B-cell-depleted T cells, or PBMCs.

Donors of Cohort 3 who recovered were those that had two negative PCRs, clearance, or symptom resolution. The CDR3 extends over 14 amino acids. Trimming left V 6 bases short and J 5 bases short, with 16 bases between. CDR1 LNHDA and CDR2 SQIVND come from the germline V gene (reference sequence). Source study methods: Amplification of reference gene primers was used by the study to estimate nucleated cell counts. The data were produced by immunoSEQ multiplex PCR, yet TCRdb's version contains in-frame clones alone and is incomplete. Clone size and the V and J calls come from that table; the DNA yielded D and trimming. Here the sample spans approximately 490,000 clones, approximately 90% being singletons.

The clonotype originates from a young woman who had recovered from COVID-19. The sample comprised PBMCs or T cells enriched from blood (not recorded which). The rearrangement joins TRBV19 to TRBJ1-1; perhaps TRBD1 as D (5 bases). CDR3: CASSPGTWGTEAFF. CDR3 coding DNA: TGTGCCAGTAGCCCCGGGACTTGGGGAACTGAAGCTTTCTTT.